This TCR beta chain comes out of a study of cytomegalovirus exposure and HLA in healthy donors. Study-wide results and limits: Later work found that TCR association rates differed between HLA loci; DRB1 had the most and HLA-C the fewest. V segments that were indistinguishable, TRBV6-2 and TRBV6-3 among them, were omitted from analysis. The authors considered a cluster of highly shared sequence variants likely to be a sequencing artifact.

This CDR3 has 13 residues. The germline V and J ends were trimmed by 2 bases and 5 bases, with 9 bases remaining between them. CDR1 is SGHTA and CDR2 is FQGNSA in the germline V gene. The PCR made use of 60 Vbeta and 13 Jbeta primers. In the study's own analysis: Around 12 million of tens of millions of unique TCR beta chains were shared, per a later count. TCRdb keeps only in-frame clones here, not all; method: immunoSEQ multiplex PCR. Clone size and V and J calls were adopted from that table, with D and trimming inferred from the DNA. Of 170,000 or so clones listed, just under 80% are singletons. Remarks on this clone: What it binds is not known. The sample holds other DNA sequences that translate to the same CDR3.

The clonotype originates from a woman aged 50 to 60 in good health and CMV-seropositive. The chain uses TRBV7-2 and TRBJ1-1; D may be TRBD1 (5 bases). Sequenced input: PBMCs. In nucleotides, the CDR3 is TGTGCCAGCAGCTTACGGGGGATAACTGAAGCTTTCTTT. It translates to CASSLRGITEAFF. Drawing the rest from reference TRBV7-2 and TRBJ1-1, the complete variable domain is GAGVSQSPSNKVTEKGKDVELRCDPISGHTALYWYRQSLGQGLEFLIYFQGNSAPDKSGLPSDRFSAERTGGSVSTLTIQRTQQEDSAVYLCASSLRGITEAFFGQGTRLTVV.